These 24 T cell receptor beta chains originate from one sample sequenced in a study of blood T cell repertoires in COVID-19. Libraries were prepared by immunoSEQ multiplex PCR; TCRdb keeps only in-frame clonotypes and omits some of them. The sample lists about 160,000 clones; 75% to 85% were seen once. Sequencing used peripheral blood. All receptors derive from a human donor in a cohort sampled during active COVID-19.

This clone was recorded once. The chain joins TRBV29-1 to TRBJ2-3, with a possible D match to TRBD1 (6 bases). Per the germline V gene, CDR1 is SQVTM and CDR2 is ANQGSEA. The V end lost 0 bases, the J end lost 3 bases, and 13 bases lay between the germline ends. This CDR3 spans 15 amino acids. Here the CDR3 DNA reads TGCAGCGTTGAAGAAGCGCAGGGGTCGACAGATACGCAGTATTTT. Protein: CSVEEAQGSTDTQYF.

This clone turned up a few times. The chain joins TRBV6-1 to TRBJ2-5; 9 bases match TRBD1. Germline loops: CDR1 MNHNS, CDR2 SASEGT. This CDR3 spans 15 amino acids. V trimming: 0 bases; J trimming: 3 bases; junction bases outside the gene matches: 2. CDR3 bases: TGTGCCAGCAGTGAAGCCGGGACAGGGAAAGAGACCCAGTACTTC. Residues: CASSEAGTGKETQYF.

V is TRBV29-1 and J is TRBJ2-7, with TRBD1 matching 10 bases. This CDR3 is built from 14 residues. V was pared by 1 base and J by 6 bases, with 6 bases of the junction left unmatched. The germline CDR1 and CDR2 sequences are SQVTM and ANQGSEA. The CDR3 sequence is CSVEGGQGEIEQYF. DNA for the CDR3: TGCAGCGTTGAAGGTGGACAGGGGGAAATCGAGCAGTACTTC.

This clone was detected only once. J is TRBJ2-1 and V is TRBV6-5; no definite D call. Germline V lookup: CDR1 MNHEY, CDR2 SVGAGI. The CDR3 is 13 amino acids. The ends were cut back, 7 bases at V and 5 bases at J, with 12 bases in the middle. CDR3 sequence: CASTVHLNNEQFF. The CDR3 region has the DNA TGTGCCAGCACGGTGCACCTTAACAATGAGCAGTTCTTC.

This clone has only one observation. The CDR3 DNA reads TGTGCCAGTAGGGGACAGCGCTCTGGGGCCAACGTCCTGACTTTC. Amino acids: CASRGQRSGANVLTF. The chain joins TRBV19 to TRBJ2-6, with 7 nucleotides matching TRBD1. Germline loops: CDR1 LNHDA, CDR2 SQIVND (reference sequence). This CDR3 has 15 amino acids. After removal of 6 bases from V and 0 bases from J, the junction contained 2 bases not matched to a gene.

The chain links TRBV7-9 to TRBJ1-1; D is undetermined. The V and J ends lost 4 bases and 5 bases respectively, with 5 bases between them. CDR3 length equals 11 residues. Germline CDR1 SEHNR, CDR2 FQNEAQ (reference sequence). DNA of the CDR3: TGTGCCAGCAGCTATATAACTGAAGCTTTCTTT. Translated: CASSYITEAFF.

This chain uses TRBV7-2 with TRBJ2-7; D may be TRBD2 (5 bases). The CDR3 extends over 14 amino acids. V lost 1 base to trimming and J lost 7 bases, with 14 bases between them. Germline CDR1 reads SGHTA; CDR2 reads FQGNSA. CDR3 loop: CASSLVEGPREQYF. The CDR3 DNA sequence: TGTGCCAGCAGCTTAGTCGAGGGCCCCCGGGAGCAGTACTTC.

The rearrangement joins TRBV4-3 to TRBJ2-5; unclear D gene. V lost 0 bases and J 2 bases, leaving 4 bases between the germline ends. The germline V gene has CDR1 LGHNA and CDR2 YSLEER. CDR3 length: 13 residues. In nucleotides, the CDR3 is TGCGCCAGCAGCCAAGATCTGCAAGAGACCCAGTACTTC. Translating it yields CASSQDLQETQYF.

Only a few counts were recorded for this clone. This chain connects TRBV5-1 to TRBJ1-1; no reliable D call. Trimming took off 0 bases at V and 10 bases at J, with 19 bases between the two ends. The CDR3 is 15 amino acids. Germline loops: CDR1 SGHRS, CDR2 YFSETQ. Here the CDR3 DNA reads TGCGCCAGCAGCTTGGTGGGAGCACTCCCGGTGAGAGCTTTCTTT. Translating gives CASSLVGALPVRAFF.

This clone has a handful of counts. This rearrangement joins TRBV28 to TRBJ1-6, with D possibly TRBD1 on 5 matching bases. CDR3 length: 14 amino acids. Trimming cost V 2 bases and J 14 bases, with 16 bases left between them. Per the germline V gene, CDR1 is MDHEN and CDR2 is SYDVKM. The CDR3 loop is CASSLTGLPQALHF. The CDR3 nucleotides are TGTGCCAGCAGTTTAACGGGACTACCGCAAGCCCTCCACTTT.

V is TRBV28 and J is TRBJ2-1; 8 bases are a match to TRBD1. V lost 4 bases, J lost 7 bases, and 6 bases stayed unmatched. The V gene's germline CDR1 is MDHEN and CDR2 SYDVKM. The CDR3 spans 14 residues. The CDR3 nucleotides are TGTGCCAGCAGTTGGGGGACAGGTCGTAATGAGCAGTTCTTC. Residues: CASSWGTGRNEQFF. Filled out from reference TRBV28 and TRBJ2-1, the complete variable domain reads DVKVTQSSRYLVKRTGEKVFLECVQDMDHENMFWYRQDPGLGLRLIYFSYDVKMKEKGDIPEGYSVSREKKERFSLILESASTNQTSMYLCASSWGTGRNEQFFGPGTRLTVL.

The chain couples TRBV7-2 to TRBJ2-3; TRBD2 matches 8 bases. The CDR3 contains 19 residues. Germline CDR1 is SGHTA and CDR2 is FQGNSA. Trimming removed 0 bases from V and 5 bases from J; junction bases left unmatched: 16. The chain's CDR3 is CASSLAPTRAGAKGDTQYF. DNA for the CDR3: TGTGCCAGCAGCTTAGCTCCCACTAGAGCGGGGGCCAAGGGAGATACGCAGTATTTT.

The rearrangement joins TRBV10-3 to TRBJ1-2; TRBD1 agrees at 9 bases. The J segment lost 8 bases and the V segment lost 0 bases, leaving 7 bases of the junction unmatched. Germline loops: CDR1 ENHRY, CDR2 SYGVKD. The CDR3 consists of 15 residues. The CDR3 bases are TGTGCCATCAGTGAGTCTGGGACAGGGACGGTCGGCTACACCTTC. This sequence encodes CAISESGTGTVGYTF.

Only one count was recorded for this clone. The chain carries TRBV29-1 and TRBJ2-7; TRBD1 aligns across 10 bases. The CDR3 consists of 18 residues. CDR1 SQVTM and CDR2 ANQGSEA come from the germline V gene. V lost 6 bases, J lost 5 bases, and 22 bases stayed unmatched. The CDR3 spells CSVAGTGDSLRGVNEQYF. For the CDR3, the DNA is TGCAGCGTAGCCGGGACAGGGGATTCCCTACGAGGGGTAAACGAGCAGTACTTC.

The rearrangement uses TRBV6-5 and TRBJ2-5; 7 bases agree with TRBD2. Unmatched junction bases numbered 7, after V lost 4 bases and J lost 5 bases. The germline V gene has CDR1 MNHEY and CDR2 SVGAGI. The CDR3 has 14 amino acids. CDR3 in amino acids: CASSSGGNSETQYF. DNA of the CDR3: TGTGCCAGCAGTTCCGGGGGGAATAGCGAGACCCAGTACTTC.

The chain links TRBV7-2 to TRBJ1-1; D not resolved. The V end lost 6 bases, the J end lost 1 base, and 12 bases lay between the germline ends. Germline values: CDR1 SGHTA, CDR2 FQGNSA. The CDR3 contains 14 residues. CDR3 nucleotides: TGTGCCAGCAGATCCGCCGGGAGGAACACTGAAGCTTTCTTT. This codes for CASRSAGRNTEAFF.

This sequence joins TRBV7-2 and TRBJ2-7; a possible D gene is TRBD1 (5 bases). The CDR3 contains 15 residues. Germline V gives CDR1 SGHTA, CDR2 FQGNSA. Trimming stripped 2 bases from V and 2 bases from J, with 13 bases between. The CDR3: CASSLNSGATYEQYF. In DNA, the CDR3 is TGTGCCAGCAGCTTAAATTCTGGGGCCACCTACGAGCAGTACTTC.

The V gene is TRBV2, the J gene TRBJ2-7, with TRBD2 matching 8 bases. Germline V CDR1 and CDR2: SNHLY, FYNNEI. J lost 4 bases, V lost 4 bases, and 6 bases had no gene match. This CDR3 contains 14 residues. CDR3 DNA sequence: TGTGCCAGCAGTGCCCGAGCGGGGGCATACGAGCAGTACTTC. Its protein product is CASSARAGAYEQYF. The whole variable domain, remainder taken from reference TRBV2 and TRBJ2-7, is EPEVTQTPSHQVTQMGQEVILRCVPISNHLYFYWYRQILGQKVEFLVSFYNNEISEKSEIFDDQFSVERPDGSNFTLKIRSTKLEDSAMYFCASSARAGAYEQYFGPGTRLTVT.

CDR3 sequence (DNA): TGTGCCAGCAGCTTAGTGGTGACAGGGGGTGGAAGAGATACGCAGTATTTT. It yields the protein CASSLVVTGGGRDTQYF. This rearrangement joins TRBV11-2 to TRBJ2-3, with 9 bases matching TRBD1. Germline values: CDR1 SGHAT, CDR2 FQNNGV. V dropped 1 base and J dropped 5; count of bases not matched to a gene: 10. CDR3 length: 17 amino acids.

A single count supports this clone. The chain is built from TRBV11-2 and TRBJ2-7; 9 positions match TRBD1. Per the germline V gene, CDR1 is SGHAT and CDR2 is FQNNGV. The CDR3 consists of 17 residues. J gave up 3 bases and V 0 bases, and 9 bases lay outside the gene matches. The DNA of the CDR3 is TGTGCCAGCAGCTTAGAGTCCCCGGGACAGGGAAGCTACGAGCAGTACTTC. Amino acid sequence: CASSLESPGQGSYEQYF.

The V call is TRBV28, the J call TRBJ1-2, with D possibly being TRBD1 (5 bases). CDR3 length: 15 amino acids. V was shortened by 7 bases and J by 4 bases, with 19 bases between the two germline ends. The germline gives CDR1 MDHEN, CDR2 SYDVKM. The CDR3 DNA reads TGTGCCAGCACTCTAGGAGGGGCCGGACCCTATGGCTACACCTTC. Translating it yields CASTLGGAGPYGYTF.

The rearrangement links TRBV7-9 to TRBJ2-7; TRBD1 aligns across 11 bases. With 2 bases clipped from V and 4 bases from J, the junction kept 7 bases outside the gene matches. Germline assignment: CDR1 SEHNR and CDR2 FQNEAQ (reference sequence). The CDR3 extends over 16 amino acids. CDR3 region: CASSLPTGTGGYEQYF. The DNA of the CDR3 is TGTGCCAGCAGCTTACCTACGGGGACAGGGGGGTACGAGCAGTACTTC. Full variable domain (rest looked up from reference TRBV7-9 and TRBJ2-7): DTGVSQNPRHKITKRGQNVTFRCDPISEHNRLYWYRQTLGQGPEFLTYFQNEAQLEKSRLLSDRFSAERPKGSFSTLEIQRTEQGDSAMYLCASSLPTGTGGYEQYFGPGTRLTVT.

The genes are TRBV4-3 and TRBJ2-5, with TRBD2 identical over 9 bases. From germline, CDR1 is LGHNA and CDR2 YSLEER. The CDR3 contains 16 residues. Trimming took 0 bases from V and 1 from J; bases not matched to a gene: 3. The CDR3 DNA is TGCGCCAGCAGCCAAGATCTAGCGGGGTTCCAAGAGACCCAGTACTTC. This sequence encodes CASSQDLAGFQETQYF.

This clone has just a few counts. The chain has TRBV27 and TRBJ1-5; 8 positions agree with TRBD1. V lost 5 bases to trimming and J lost 0 bases; unmatched junction nucleotides: 6. Germline V gene lookup returns CDR1 MNHEY and CDR2 SMNVEV (reference sequence). This CDR3 is 16 amino acids long. The CDR3 nucleotides are TGTGCCAGCAGTCCTTCGACAGGGGCTAGCAATCAGCCCCAGCATTTT. Protein sequence: CASSPSTGASNQPQHF.